The following is a T cell receptor (beta chain) sequence with its context. TCRdb independently ran MiXCR on the PCR reads; one entry per CDR3 protein. The sample includes 490,000 or so distinct CDR3 sequences, roughly 26% of them seen just once. The sample is drawn from a study of molecular identifiers for immune sequencing clone quantification. The ends lost 5 bases at V and 8 bases at J; junction bases unmatched: 7. The CDR3 has 14 residues. Germline loops: CDR1 SEHNR, CDR2 FQNEAQ (reference sequence). V usage is TRBV7-9 and J usage is TRBJ2-1, with 9 positions matching TRBD2. The sample was naive CD8+ T cells from blood, with Jurkat cell RNA spiked in. Subset meaning: FACS-sorted CD8+CD4-CCR7+CD45RA+ naive T cells. The clonotype was recovered from a human donor in good health. Some libraries in this study had Jurkat cell RNA spiked in. CDR3 sequence reads: CASSTVAGDDEQFF. CDR3 nucleotide sequence: TGTGCCAGCAGCACCGTAGCGGGAGATGATGAGCAGTTCTTC.